This T cell receptor (beta chain) is from a study of shared clonotypes between healthy human individuals. Study information: Per donor, three plates held CD4 naive cells, three held CD4 memory, two held CD8 naive and one held CD8 memory.

Positive CCR7 selection of CD45RO-negative cells yielded the naive CD8 cells, and terminally differentiated effector memory CD45RA+ cells were excluded. Study donors comprised healthy, HIV-negative adults devoid of recent acute infection or vaccination. This table comes from immunoSEQ multiplex PCR, and its TCRdb copy is limited to in-frame clones, with some not included. The sample contains 2 million or so clones, over 85% of which appear only once. As concerns this clone: Sequence at one end of the junction differs from germline and may be a read error.

Germline V gene data show CDR1 as LNHNV and CDR2 as YYDKDF (reference sequence). The CDR3 runs to 14 residues. This receptor was taken from a man between 18 and 35 years old in good health. The material sequenced was naive CD8+ T cells sorted from blood. This chain connects TRBV15 to TRBJ1-2; D perhaps matches TRBD1 (5 bases). DNA for the CDR3: TGTGCCACCAGCAGAGATGGGGGGGTCTATGCCTACACCTTC. This translates into CATSRDGGVYAYTF.